The 31 T cell receptor beta chains below were found in one sample sequenced in a study of blood T cell repertoires in COVID-19. Libraries were prepared by immunoSEQ multiplex PCR; TCRdb keeps only in-frame clonotypes and omits some of them. The sample gives approximately 250,000 clones, 88% of which show up once; 10% to 13% is in the top ten. Sequencing was carried out using peripheral blood. Receptors originate from a woman between 70 and 85 years old with COVID-19, enrolled during active disease.

V usage is TRBV9 and J usage is TRBJ2-1; TRBD2 matches 12 bases. The V segment lost 1 base and the J segment 4 bases; nucleotides outside the gene matches: 12. This CDR3 spans 19 amino acids. Germline V gene sequence: CDR1 SGDLS, CDR2 YYNGEE. CDR3 sequence reads: CASSVFSLAGGGAYNEQFF. Here the CDR3 DNA reads TGTGCCAGCAGCGTATTTTCACTAGCGGGAGGAGGGGCGTACAATGAGCAGTTCTTC.

The chain uses TRBV4-2 and TRBJ1-1; no clear D gene. Germline CDR1 reads LGHNA; CDR2 reads YNFKEQ. The V gene lost 0 bases and the J gene lost 4 bases, with 12 bases spanning the gap. The CDR3 runs to 15 residues. CDR3 sequence: CASSQEGGGFTEAFF. The DNA for the CDR3 is TGTGCCAGCAGCCAAGAAGGAGGAGGTTTCACTGAAGCTTTCTTT.

The rearrangement uses TRBV11-2 and TRBJ1-3; D might be TRBD1 (5 bases). The V end lost 4 bases, the J end lost 0 bases, and 16 bases lay between the germline ends. CDR1 and CDR2 from the germline V gene are SGHAT and FQNNGV. This CDR3 spans 17 amino acids. The DNA for the CDR3 is TGTGCCAGCAGCTCCCGCATCGGACACAACTCTGGAAACACCATATATTTT. Translation: CASSSRIGHNSGNTIYF.

This clone occurred once. V gene TRBV2 combines with J gene TRBJ1-4, with D perhaps matching TRBD1 (5 bases). The CDR3 is 16 amino acids. Trimming took 0 bases from V and 5 from J, leaving 13 bases between them. Germline values: CDR1 SNHLY, CDR2 FYNNEI. The CDR3 loop reads CASSEALVGGNEKLFF. The CDR3 nucleotides are TGTGCCAGCAGTGAAGCGTTGGTCGGGGGGAATGAAAAACTGTTTTTT. Variable domain in full (rest from reference TRBV2 and TRBJ1-4): EPEVTQTPSHQVTQMGQEVILRCVPISNHLYFYWYRQILGQKVEFLVSFYNNEISEKSEIFDDQFSVERPDGSNFTLKIRSTKLEDSAMYFCASSEALVGGNEKLFFGSGTQLSVL.

The chain joins TRBV7-9 to TRBJ1-1, with D possibly TRBD1 on 5 matching bases. Germline CDR1 reads SEHNR; CDR2 reads FQNEAQ (reference sequence). The CDR3 totals 16 residues. V lost 4 bases, J lost 4 bases, and 19 bases lay in between. In DNA form, the CDR3 reads TGTGCCAGCAGCTCAGTCTTCGGTACGGGGGGCACTGAAGCTTTCTTT. It encodes CASSSVFGTGGTEAFF.

This chain joins TRBV19 and TRBJ2-7; 7 bases agree with TRBD2. The ends lost 9 bases at V and 4 bases at J; junction bases unmatched: 12. The CDR3 consists of 14 residues. Germline V gives CDR1 LNHDA, CDR2 SQIVND (reference sequence). For the CDR3, the DNA is TGTGCCAGACAGAAAAGCGGGGAGGAATACGAGCAGTACTTC. Translating gives CARQKSGEEYEQYF.

The gene calls are TRBV19 and TRBJ1-5, with D tentatively TRBD1 (6 bases). V was clipped by 4 bases and J by 6 bases, with 16 bases between them. The germline V gene has CDR1 LNHDA and CDR2 SQIVND (reference sequence). This CDR3 has 15 amino acids. DNA for the CDR3: TGTGCCAGTAGTAGGTTCCACAGGGTTGGTCAGCCCCAGCATTTT. Residues: CASSRFHRVGQPQHF.

The chain is built from TRBV19 and TRBJ2-7; 7 bases align to TRBD1. There are 14 residues in the CDR3. V trimming: 6 bases; J trimming: 4 bases; junction bases outside the gene matches: 9. Germline lookup yields CDR1 LNHDA and CDR2 SQIVND (reference sequence). The CDR3 sequence: CASSDTGVSYEQYF. Written as DNA, the CDR3 is TGTGCCAGTAGCGATACAGGGGTGTCTTACGAGCAGTACTTC.

This chain connects TRBV5-4 to TRBJ2-6; D might be TRBD1 (5 bases). Between the trimmed V and J ends, which lost 1 base and 3 bases, there was a span of 8 bases. Germline CDR1 and CDR2: SGHNT and YYREEE (reference sequence). The CDR3 consists of 15 residues. DNA of the CDR3: TGTGCCAGCAGCTTGCAGGGTCGTGGGGCCAACGTCCTGACTTTC. Protein product: CASSLQGRGANVLTF.

The chain uses TRBV7-3 and TRBJ1-1; D is undetermined. Trimming removed 0 bases from V and 8 bases from J, with 16 bases in between. The CDR3 runs 15 residues. Per the germline V gene, CDR1 is SGHTA and CDR2 is FQGTGA. The CDR3 DNA sequence: TGTGCCAGCAGCTTAACGTTCGCAGGAACGGGGGAAGCTTTCTTT. This gives the protein CASSLTFAGTGEAFF.

This sequence joins TRBV5-1 and TRBJ1-1, with D possibly TRBD1 on 5 matching bases. This CDR3 region has 14 residues. Germline assignment: CDR1 SGHRS and CDR2 YFSETQ. The germline V and J ends were trimmed by 0 bases and 3 bases, with 9 bases remaining between them. The CDR3 region has the DNA TGCGCCAGCAGCTTGGTAGGGGAGGACACTGAAGCTTTCTTT. Amino acid sequence: CASSLVGEDTEAFF.

This chain uses TRBV5-4 with TRBJ1-4; TRBD1 matches at 7 bases. CDR3 length: 14 amino acids. In germline, CDR1 is SGHNT, CDR2 YYREEE (reference sequence). The ends lost 3 bases at V and 6 bases at J; junction bases unmatched: 5. The CDR3 nucleotides are TGTGCCAGCAGCTCGGGACAGTTGGATGAAAAACTGTTTTTT. The encoded protein is CASSSGQLDEKLFF.

The chain links TRBV5-1 to TRBJ2-1; TRBD2 is a possible D gene (7 bases). The CDR3 extends over 16 amino acids. Germline V gene data show CDR1 as SGHRS and CDR2 as YFSETQ. Trimming left V 4 bases short and J 6 bases short, with 20 bases between. As DNA, the CDR3 is TGCGCCAGCAGCCGGTCGGTCGGGGGGCTATTCAATGAGCAGTTCTTC. It is translated as CASSRSVGGLFNEQFF.

The chain is built from TRBV12-3 or TRBV12-4 and TRBJ2-1; D uncertain. V gave up 5 bases and J gave up 4 bases, with 3 bases separating them. The CDR3 runs 11 residues. Written as DNA, the CDR3 is TGTGCCAGCAGTGTATACAATGAGCAGTTCTTC. It specifies CASSVYNEQFF.

This chain joins TRBV6-5 and TRBJ1-3; tentatively, D is TRBD1 (5 bases). The germline V gene has CDR1 MNHEY and CDR2 SVGAGI. CDR3 length: 15 residues. V lost 7 bases to trimming and J lost 1 base, with 14 bases between them. CDR3 DNA sequence: TGTGCCAGCACCCTACTCAGGGTTTCTGGAAACACCATATATTTT. Translated: CASTLLRVSGNTIYF.

This clone has a handful of counts. For the CDR3, the DNA is TGTGCCACCAGCAGAGATTTCAAAGGTGAGGAGCCCCAGCATTTT. This sequence encodes CATSRDFKGEEPQHF. This chain uses TRBV15 with TRBJ1-5; D call uncertain. In germline, CDR1 is LNHNV, CDR2 YYDKDF (reference sequence). V gave up 0 bases and J gave up 8 bases, with 14 bases separating them. CDR3 size: 15 residues.

The V and J genes are TRBV3-1 (or the pseudogene TRBV3-2) and TRBJ2-2; possible D gene TRBD2, 6 bases. Germline values: CDR1 LGHDT, CDR2 YNNKEL (reference sequence). The germline V and J ends were trimmed by 0 bases and 5 bases, with 13 bases remaining between them. The CDR3 is made up of 16 amino acids. The CDR3 protein is CASSQDLTRGTGELFF. CDR3 bases: TGTGCCAGCAGCCAAGATTTGACTAGAGGGACCGGGGAGCTGTTTTTT.

The rearrangement joins TRBV29-1 to TRBJ2-3, with TRBD2 identical over 9 bases. CDR1 and CDR2 from the germline V gene are SQVTM and ANQGSEA. The CDR3 spans 14 residues. Losses at the gene ends were 3 bases for V and 7 bases for J; bases not matched to a gene: 8. In DNA, the CDR3 is TGCAGCGTTGAGGCTAGCGGGACGACTTATACGCAGTATTTT. Protein sequence: CSVEASGTTYTQYF.

As for this clone: The sample contains more than one DNA sequence encoding this CDR3. The CDR3 region is CASSLRQGTDTQYF. The CDR3 DNA follows: TGTGCCAGCAGCTTAAGACAGGGAACGGATACGCAGTATTTT. The chain carries TRBV11-3 and TRBJ2-3, with TRBD1 identical over 7 bases. The CDR3 length is 14 residues. The junction had 5 bases not matched to a gene; V was cut back by 2 bases and J by 6 bases. CDR1 is SGHNT, CDR2 YENEEA, per germline.

The chain employs TRBV19 and TRBJ1-2; D not certain. The V end lost 3 bases, the J end lost 2 bases, and 7 bases lay between the germline ends. The CDR3 has 13 amino acids. Per germline, CDR1 LNHDA and CDR2 SQIVND (reference sequence). The CDR3 bases are TGTGCCAGTAGTATCTCGACAAACTATGGCTACACCTTC. Protein product: CASSISTNYGYTF. The full variable domain, completed using reference TRBV19 and TRBJ1-2, is DGGITQSPKYLFRKEGQNVTLSCEQNLNHDAMYWYRQDPGQGLRLIYYSQIVNDFQKGDIAEGYSVSREKKESFPLTVTSAQKNPTAFYLCASSISTNYGYTFGSGTRLTVV.

The CDR3 nucleotides read TGTGCCAGCAGCCAAGGACAAAACCCCTCCTACGAGCAGTACTTC. It specifies CASSQGQNPSYEQYF. The chain links TRBV3-1 (or the pseudogene TRBV3-2) to TRBJ2-7; D unresolved. V shed 1 base and J shed 0 bases, with 10 bases lying between them. Germline CDR1 is LGHDT and CDR2 is YNNKEL (reference sequence). The CDR3 is 15 residues long.

The CDR3, as DNA: TGTGCCAGCAGACGACTAGCGGGAGAAGGTACCGGGGAGCTGTTTTTT. Protein: CASRRLAGEGTGELFF. The V call is TRBV21-1, the J call TRBJ2-2; the table names TRBD2, a call not compared with the DNA. TRBV21-1 is shown as a pseudogene. This CDR3 spans 16 amino acids.

The J gene is TRBJ1-1, the V gene TRBV10-3; D is ambiguous. Trimming pared 9 bases from V and 1 base from J, leaving 18 bases between. Germline CDR1 and CDR2: ENHRY and SYGVKD. There are 15 residues in the CDR3. The DNA of the CDR3 is TGTGCCATAGTAGGCGGGGTCGGTTGGAACACTGAAGCTTTCTTT. Protein product: CAIVGGVGWNTEAFF.

The chain uses TRBV5-1 and TRBJ2-7; the match to TRBD2 covers 11 bases. CDR1 and CDR2 from the germline V gene are SGHRS and YFSETQ. This CDR3 has 18 residues. The V and J ends lost 0 bases and 3 bases, in that order; junction bases with no gene match: 11. This CDR3 reads CASSLGPRLAGGGYEQYF. CDR3 DNA sequence: TGCGCCAGCAGCTTGGGGCCCAGGCTAGCGGGAGGCGGCTACGAGCAGTACTTC.

The chain employs TRBV29-1 and TRBJ2-2; D is unclear. Trimming took off 4 bases at V and 0 bases at J, with 9 bases between the two ends. Germline V gene sequence: CDR1 SQVTM, CDR2 ANQGSEA. The CDR3 spans 14 residues. The CDR3 sequence is CSVAQTPNTGELFF. DNA for the CDR3: TGCAGCGTTGCCCAAACACCGAACACCGGGGAGCTGTTTTTT.

The chain recombines TRBV18 with TRBJ2-7; TRBD2 is a possible D gene (6 bases). The CDR3 spans 15 residues. Trimming removed 3 bases from V and 8 bases from J, with 20 bases in between. The V gene's germline CDR1 is KGHSH and CDR2 LQKENI. The CDR3 nucleotides are TGTGCCAGCTCACCTACCTCACTAGCCGGAGTAAAGCAGTACTTC. This gives the protein CASSPTSLAGVKQYF.

This clone was counted once. This sequence joins TRBV4-1 and TRBJ2-1, with TRBD1 matching 12 bases. Germline CDR1 reads MGHRA; CDR2 reads YSYEKL. V trimming: 1 base; J trimming: 8 bases; junction bases outside the gene matches: 9. The CDR3 length is 17 residues. CDR3 region: CASSQGGGTGGQYEQFF. CDR3 coding DNA: TGCGCCAGCAGCCAAGGAGGGGGGACAGGGGGCCAGTATGAGCAGTTCTTC.

This clone was seen a handful of times. The rearrangement uses TRBV19 and TRBJ1-1; D not certain. The V end was cut by 7 bases, the J end by 3 bases, with 18 bases between. The CDR3 has 15 amino acids. Germline CDR1 LNHDA, CDR2 SQIVND (reference sequence). The CDR3 DNA reads as TGTGCCAGTAAATGGACGAACTTGAGGGACACTGAAGCTTTCTTT. It is translated as CASKWTNLRDTEAFF. Together with reference TRBV19 and TRBJ1-1, the CDR3 gives the full variable domain: DGGITQSPKYLFRKEGQNVTLSCEQNLNHDAMYWYRQDPGQGLRLIYYSQIVNDFQKGDIAEGYSVSREKKESFPLTVTSAQKNPTAFYLCASKWTNLRDTEAFFGQGTRLTVV.

This chain joins TRBV11-3 and TRBJ1-4; 8 nucleotides match TRBD1. The CDR3 extends over 13 amino acids. Germline CDR1 is SGHNT and CDR2 is YENEEA. Germline trimming cut 5 bases from V and 8 bases from J; bases unmatched to any gene: 4. The CDR3 nucleotides are TGTGCCAGCAGCGCCCGACAGGGGGAAAAACTGTTTTTT. It translates to CASSARQGEKLFF.

CDR3 in amino acids: CASSQNGQGSETQYF. Here the CDR3 DNA reads TGTGCCAGCAGCCAAAACGGACAGGGTTCGGAGACCCAGTACTTC. This chain links TRBV3-1 (or the pseudogene TRBV3-2) with TRBJ2-5, with 8 bases that match TRBD1. From germline, CDR1 is LGHDT and CDR2 YNNKEL (reference sequence). J gave up 5 bases and V 2 bases, and 7 bases lay outside the gene matches. CDR3 length: 15 amino acids.

The gene calls are TRBV4-3 and TRBJ1-2; 7 bases fit TRBD1. In germline, CDR1 is LGHNA, CDR2 YSLEER. The length of the CDR3 is 13 residues. The trim removed 1 base at V and 8 bases at J, leaving 4 bases unmatched. CDR3 in DNA: TGCGCCAGCAGCCAAGTAGGGACAGCCGGCTACACCTTC. Protein product: CASSQVGTAGYTF.